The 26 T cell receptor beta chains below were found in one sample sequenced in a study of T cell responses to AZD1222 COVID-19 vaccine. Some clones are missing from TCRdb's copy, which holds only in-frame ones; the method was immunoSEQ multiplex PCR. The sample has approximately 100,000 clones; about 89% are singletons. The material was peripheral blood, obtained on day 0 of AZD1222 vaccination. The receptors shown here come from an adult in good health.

The CDR3 DNA sequence: TGTGCCAGCAGCTTAGAGCGCACTCACCGCACAGATACGCAGTATTTT. Protein sequence: CASSLERTHRTDTQYF. This chain connects TRBV7-6 to TRBJ2-3, with D hard to call. The V end was cut by 1 base, the J end by 1 base, with 12 bases between. The CDR3 has 16 amino acids. CDR1 SGHVS and CDR2 FNYEAQ come from the germline V gene.

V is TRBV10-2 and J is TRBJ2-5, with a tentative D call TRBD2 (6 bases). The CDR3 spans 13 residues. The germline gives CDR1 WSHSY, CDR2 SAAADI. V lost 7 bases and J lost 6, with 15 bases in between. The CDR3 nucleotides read TGCGCCAGCACTGCGGGACCTACAAAGACCCAGTACTTC. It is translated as CASTAGPTKTQYF.

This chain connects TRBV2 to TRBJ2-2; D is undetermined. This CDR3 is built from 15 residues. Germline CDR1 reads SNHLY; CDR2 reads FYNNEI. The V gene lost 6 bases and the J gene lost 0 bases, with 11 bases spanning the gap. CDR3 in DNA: TGTGCCAGCAGCCTATCCAGCTCGAACACCGGGGAGCTGTTTTTT. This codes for CASSLSSSNTGELFF.

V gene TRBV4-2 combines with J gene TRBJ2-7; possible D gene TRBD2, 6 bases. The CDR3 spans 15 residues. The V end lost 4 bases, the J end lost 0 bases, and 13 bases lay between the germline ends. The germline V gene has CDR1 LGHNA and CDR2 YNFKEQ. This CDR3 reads CASSPPEGSSYEQYF. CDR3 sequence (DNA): TGTGCCAGCAGCCCCCCGGAGGGGAGCTCCTACGAGCAGTACTTC.

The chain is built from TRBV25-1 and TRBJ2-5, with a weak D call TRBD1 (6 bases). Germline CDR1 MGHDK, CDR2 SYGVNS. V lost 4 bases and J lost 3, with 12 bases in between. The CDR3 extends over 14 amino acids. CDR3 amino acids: CASSVPTGKETQYF. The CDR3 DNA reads TGTGCCAGCAGTGTCCCAACAGGGAAAGAGACCCAGTACTTC.

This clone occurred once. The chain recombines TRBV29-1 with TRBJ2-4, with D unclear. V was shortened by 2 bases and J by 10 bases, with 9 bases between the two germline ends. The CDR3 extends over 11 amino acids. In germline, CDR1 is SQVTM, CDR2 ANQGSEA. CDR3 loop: CSVEMGRIQYF. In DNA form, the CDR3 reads TGCAGCGTTGAAATGGGTAGGATTCAGTACTTC.

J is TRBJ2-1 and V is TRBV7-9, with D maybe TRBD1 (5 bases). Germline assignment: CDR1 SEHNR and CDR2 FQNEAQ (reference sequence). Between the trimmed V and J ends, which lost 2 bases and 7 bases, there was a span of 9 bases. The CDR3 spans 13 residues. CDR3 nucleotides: TGTGCCAGCAGCTTAAAGGACAAGAATGAGCAGTTCTTC. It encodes CASSLKDKNEQFF.

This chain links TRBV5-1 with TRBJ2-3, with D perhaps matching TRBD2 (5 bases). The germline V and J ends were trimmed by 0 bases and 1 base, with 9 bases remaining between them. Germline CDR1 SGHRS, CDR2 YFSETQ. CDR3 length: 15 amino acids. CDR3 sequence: CASSLGGDGTDTQYF. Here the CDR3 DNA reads TGCGCCAGCAGCTTGGGGGGAGACGGCACAGATACGCAGTATTTT.

Here the CDR3 reads CASSYGQDYGYTF. For the CDR3, the DNA is TGTGCCAGCAGTTACGGACAGGACTATGGCTACACCTTC. The chain couples TRBV6-5 to TRBJ1-2; 7 bases align to TRBD1. CDR1 MNHEY and CDR2 SVGAGI come from the germline V gene. V lost 2 bases and J lost 3; bases outside the gene matches: 0. This CDR3 spans 13 amino acids.

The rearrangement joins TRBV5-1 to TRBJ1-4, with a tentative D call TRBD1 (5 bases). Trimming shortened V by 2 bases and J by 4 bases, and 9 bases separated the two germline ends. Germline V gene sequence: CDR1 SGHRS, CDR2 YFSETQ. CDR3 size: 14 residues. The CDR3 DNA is TGCGCCAGCAGCTTTGGGGCGGGTAATGAAAAACTGTTTTTT. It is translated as CASSFGAGNEKLFF.

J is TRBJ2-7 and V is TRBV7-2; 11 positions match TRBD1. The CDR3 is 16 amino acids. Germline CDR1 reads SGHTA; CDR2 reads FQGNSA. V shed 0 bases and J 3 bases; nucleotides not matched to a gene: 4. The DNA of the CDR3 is TGTGCCAGCAGCTTAGCGGGGACAGGGGGTGTCTACGAGCAGTACTTC. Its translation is CASSLAGTGGVYEQYF.

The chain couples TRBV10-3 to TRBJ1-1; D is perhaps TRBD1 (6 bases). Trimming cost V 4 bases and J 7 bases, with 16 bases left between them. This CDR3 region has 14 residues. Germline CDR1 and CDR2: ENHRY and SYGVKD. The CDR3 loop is CAISGSGATGEAFF. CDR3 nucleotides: TGTGCCATCAGTGGTTCGGGGGCGACGGGTGAAGCTTTCTTT.

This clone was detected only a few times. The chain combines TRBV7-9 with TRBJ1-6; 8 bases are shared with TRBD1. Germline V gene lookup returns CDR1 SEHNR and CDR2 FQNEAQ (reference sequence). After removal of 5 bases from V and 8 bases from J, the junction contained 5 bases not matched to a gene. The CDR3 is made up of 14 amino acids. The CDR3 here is CASSRTGYDSPLHF. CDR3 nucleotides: TGTGCCAGCAGCCGGACAGGGTATGATTCACCCCTCCACTTT.

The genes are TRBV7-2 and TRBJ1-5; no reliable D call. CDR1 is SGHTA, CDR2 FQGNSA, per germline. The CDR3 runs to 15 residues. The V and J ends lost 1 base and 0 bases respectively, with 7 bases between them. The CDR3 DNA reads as TGTGCCAGCAGCTTAGGGTGGGGTAGCAATCAGCCCCAGCATTTT. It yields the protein CASSLGWGSNQPQHF.

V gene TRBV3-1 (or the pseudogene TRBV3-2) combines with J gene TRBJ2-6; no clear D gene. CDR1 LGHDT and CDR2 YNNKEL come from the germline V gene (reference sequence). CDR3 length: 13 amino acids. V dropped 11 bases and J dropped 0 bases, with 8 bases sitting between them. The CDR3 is CAGQVSGANVLTF. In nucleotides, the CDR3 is TGTGCCGGCCAGGTCTCTGGGGCCAACGTCCTGACTTTC.

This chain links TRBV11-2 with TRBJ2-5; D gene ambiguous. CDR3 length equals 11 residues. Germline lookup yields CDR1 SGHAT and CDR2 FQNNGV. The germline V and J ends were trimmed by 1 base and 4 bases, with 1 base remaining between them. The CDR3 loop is CASSLVETQYF. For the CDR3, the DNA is TGTGCCAGCAGCTTAGTAGAGACCCAGTACTTC.

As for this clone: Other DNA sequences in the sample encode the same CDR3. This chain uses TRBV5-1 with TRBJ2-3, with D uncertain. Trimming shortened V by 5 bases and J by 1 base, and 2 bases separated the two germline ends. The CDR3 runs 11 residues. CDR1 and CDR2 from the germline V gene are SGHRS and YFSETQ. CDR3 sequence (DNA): TGCGCCAGCAGTCGCACAGATACGCAGTATTTT. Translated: CASSRTDTQYF.

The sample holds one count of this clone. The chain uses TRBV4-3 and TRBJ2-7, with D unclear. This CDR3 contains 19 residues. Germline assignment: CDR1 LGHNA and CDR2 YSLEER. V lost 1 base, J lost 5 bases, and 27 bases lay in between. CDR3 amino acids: CASSQGGKLYPLTDDEQYF. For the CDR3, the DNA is TGCGCCAGCAGCCAAGGTGGCAAACTTTACCCGTTGACTGACGACGAGCAGTACTTC.

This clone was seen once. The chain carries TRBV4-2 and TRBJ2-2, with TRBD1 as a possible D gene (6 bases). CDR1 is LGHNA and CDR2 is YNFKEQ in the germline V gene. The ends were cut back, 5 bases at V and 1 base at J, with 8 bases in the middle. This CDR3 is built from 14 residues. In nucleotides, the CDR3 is TGTGCCAGCAGCAGGACAGTGAACACCGGGGAGCTGTTTTTT. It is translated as CASSRTVNTGELFF.

CDR3 sequence: CAISETPNQPQHF. CDR3 nucleotide sequence: TGTGCCATCAGTGAGACACCAAATCAGCCCCAGCATTTT. The chain links TRBV10-3 to TRBJ1-5; D remains unclear. Per the germline V gene, CDR1 is ENHRY and CDR2 is SYGVKD. Trimming left V 2 bases short and J 4 bases short, with 6 bases between. The length of the CDR3 is 13 residues.

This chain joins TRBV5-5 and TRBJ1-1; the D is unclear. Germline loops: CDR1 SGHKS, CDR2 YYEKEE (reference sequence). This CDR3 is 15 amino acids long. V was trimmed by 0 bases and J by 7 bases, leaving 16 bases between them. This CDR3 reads CASSLEGRPLGEAFF. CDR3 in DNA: TGTGCCAGCAGCTTGGAAGGCAGACCCTTGGGTGAAGCTTTCTTT.

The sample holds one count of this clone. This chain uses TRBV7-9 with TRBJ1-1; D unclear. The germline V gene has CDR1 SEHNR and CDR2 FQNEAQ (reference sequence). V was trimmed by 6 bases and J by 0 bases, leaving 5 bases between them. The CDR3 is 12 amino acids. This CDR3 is CASRNLNTEAFF. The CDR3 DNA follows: TGTGCCAGCAGGAACTTGAACACTGAAGCTTTCTTT.

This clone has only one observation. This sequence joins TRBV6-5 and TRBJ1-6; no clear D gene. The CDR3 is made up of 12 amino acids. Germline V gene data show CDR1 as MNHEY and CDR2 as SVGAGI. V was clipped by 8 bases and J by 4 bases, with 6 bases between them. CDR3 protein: CASALYNSPLHF. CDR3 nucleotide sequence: TGTGCCAGCGCCCTTTATAATTCACCCCTCCACTTT.

DNA for the CDR3: TGTGCCAGCAGCTTGGCTGGGAGTGAGCAGTTCTTC. Its translation: CASSLAGSEQFF. The chain links TRBV5-4 to TRBJ2-1, with TRBD2 as a possible D gene (5 bases). This CDR3 has 12 amino acids. Germline V lookup: CDR1 SGHNT, CDR2 YYREEE (reference sequence). Trimming pared 0 bases from V and 9 bases from J, leaving 7 bases between.

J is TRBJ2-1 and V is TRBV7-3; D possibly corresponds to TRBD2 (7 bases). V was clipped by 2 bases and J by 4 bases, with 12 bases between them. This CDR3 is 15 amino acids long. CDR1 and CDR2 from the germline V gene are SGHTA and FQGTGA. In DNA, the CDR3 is TGTGCCAGCAGCTTAGGCGGGGGCCGGTACAATGAGCAGTTCTTC. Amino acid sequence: CASSLGGGRYNEQFF. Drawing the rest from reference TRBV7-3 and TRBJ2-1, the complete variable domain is GAGVSQTPSNKVTEKGKYVELRCDPISGHTALYWYRQSLGQGPEFLIYFQGTGAADDSGLPNDRFFAVRPEGSVSTLKIQRTERGDSAVYLCASSLGGGRYNEQFFGPGTRLTVL.

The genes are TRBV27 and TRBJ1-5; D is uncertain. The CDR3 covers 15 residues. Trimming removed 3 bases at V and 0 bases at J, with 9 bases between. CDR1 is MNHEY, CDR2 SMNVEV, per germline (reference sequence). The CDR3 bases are TGTGCCAGCAGTTTGGAGGCTTATAGCAATCAGCCCCAGCATTTT. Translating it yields CASSLEAYSNQPQHF.